This TCR beta chain was obtained from a study of cytomegalovirus exposure and HLA in healthy donors. Only one count was recorded for this clone. Its antigen remains unidentified. Measured with immunoSEQ multiplex PCR; TCRdb has only the in-frame clones, and not every one. The sample lists roughly 140,000 clones; around 90% were seen once. The CDR3 is 14 amino acids. Germline-derived CDR1 and CDR2 are MNHNS and SASEGT. V was trimmed by 5 bases and J by 4 bases, leaving 11 bases between them. Overall study findings and caveats: Some public TCRs appeared in many individuals, while most sequences were rare. The authors enumerated over 150 TCR beta chains as linked to cytomegalovirus.

The sequenced sample was PBMCs. J is TRBJ1-4 and V is TRBV6-1; D gene ambiguous. This receptor was taken from a woman in her late teens or twenties in good health and CMV-seropositive. The CDR3 DNA is TGTGCCAGCAGTCCCACCAGGTTTAATGAAAAACTGTTTTTT. Protein: CASSPTRFNEKLFF.